This entry lists 27 T cell receptor beta chains sequenced from one sample in a study of control samples from healthy donors and cancer patients. Using immunoSEQ multiplex PCR, the repertoire was profiled, and TCRdb retains in-frame clones only, with some absent. The table shows about 140,000 clones, with roughly 92% occurring only once. Sequences were obtained from blood. These receptors all come from a young man in good health.

In nucleotides, the CDR3 is TGCGCCAGCAGCTTTGGGGCTAACACCGGGGAGCTGTTTTTT. Residues: CASSFGANTGELFF. V and J are TRBV5-1 and TRBJ2-2; the D gene is possibly TRBD1 (5 bases). V gave up 2 bases and J gave up 2 bases, with 7 bases separating them. The CDR3 consists of 14 residues. Per the germline V gene, CDR1 is SGHRS and CDR2 is YFSETQ. Complete variable domain (other parts from reference TRBV5-1 and TRBJ2-2): KAGVTQTPRYLIKTRGQQVTLSCSPISGHRSVSWYQQTPGQGLQFLFEYFSETQRNKGNFPGRFSGRQFSNSRSEMNVSTLELGDSALYLCASSFGANTGELFFGEGSRLTVL.

V is TRBV6-1 and J is TRBJ2-7; D not certain. In germline, CDR1 is MNHNS, CDR2 SASEGT. The CDR3 totals 12 residues. Trimming cost V 3 bases and J 5 bases, with 8 bases left between them. DNA of the CDR3: TGTGCCAGCAGTGACATGATAAACGAGCAGTACTTC. Amino acids: CASSDMINEQYF.

This chain uses TRBV6-5 with TRBJ2-7; TRBD1 agrees at 7 bases. J lost 5 bases, V lost 6 bases, and 7 bases had no gene match. There are 13 residues in the CDR3. Germline V CDR1 and CDR2: MNHEY, SVGAGI. The CDR3, as DNA: TGTGCCAGCAGCGAGGGACAGTTTAACGAGCAGTACTTC. Amino acid sequence: CASSEGQFNEQYF.

This chain links TRBV9 with TRBJ1-1, with 8 bases aligning to TRBD1. Germline V gene lookup returns CDR1 SGDLS and CDR2 YYNGEE. This CDR3 spans 16 amino acids. V was clipped by 3 bases and J by 0 bases; unmatched bases: 7. In DNA, the CDR3 is TGTGCCAGCAGCGCCTCGGGACAGGCCCTGAACACTGAAGCTTTCTTT. Amino acids: CASSASGQALNTEAFF.

The J gene is TRBJ1-1, the V gene TRBV7-8, with D possibly being TRBD1 (6 bases). V was cut by 1 base and J by 2 bases, with 11 bases left in between. The CDR3 runs 15 residues. Germline lookup yields CDR1 SGHVS and CDR2 FQNEAQ. The CDR3 DNA reads as TGTGCCAGCAGCTTAGTGTTGGGGGCCAACACTGAAGCTTTCTTT. It codes for CASSLVLGANTEAFF.

This clone was recorded only once. At one end the junction does not follow the germline gene, possibly because of a read error. This chain links TRBV2 with TRBJ2-6, with D possibly TRBD2 on 6 matching bases. The germline CDR1 and CDR2 sequences are SNHLY and FYNNEI. The CDR3 has 14 amino acids. The CDR3 nucleotides read TGTGCCAGCAGAGGGACTTCTGGGGTCAACGTCCTGACTTTC. Translating gives CASRGTSGVNVLTF. The variable domain in full, completed from reference TRBV2 and TRBJ2-6, reads EPEVTQTPSHQVTQMGQEVILRCVPISNHLYFYWYRQILGQKVEFLVSFYNNEISEKSEIFDDQFSVERPDGSNFTLKIRSTKLEDSAMYFCASRGTSGVNVLTFGAGSRLTVL.

The V and J genes are TRBV6-6 and TRBJ1-5; 11 nucleotides align to TRBD1. Germline loops: CDR1 MNHNY, CDR2 SVGAGI (reference sequence). CDR3 length: 16 amino acids. V was pared by 0 bases and J by 4 bases, with 2 bases of the junction left unmatched. In DNA form, the CDR3 reads TGTGCCAGCAGTTACTCGGGACAGGGGGGAAATCAGCCCCAGCATTTT. It is translated as CASSYSGQGGNQPQHF.

The CDR3 bases are TGTGCCAGTAGTATCGGGACAGGGGTTTCCTACGAGCAGTACTTC. Amino acids: CASSIGTGVSYEQYF. The chain employs TRBV19 and TRBJ2-7, with 10 bases matching TRBD1. Germline lookup yields CDR1 LNHDA and CDR2 SQIVND (reference sequence). The J segment lost 1 base and the V segment lost 3 bases, leaving 3 bases of the junction unmatched. The CDR3 extends over 15 amino acids.

In its sample, this clone was seen once. The CDR3 region is CASSHHGDSSYEQYF. DNA for the CDR3: TGTGCCAGCAGCCACCACGGAGACAGCTCCTACGAGCAGTACTTC. The chain uses TRBV6-2 or TRBV6-3 and TRBJ2-7, with D possibly being TRBD1 (5 bases). Between the trimmed V and J ends, which lost 6 bases and 0 bases, there was a span of 15 bases. Germline CDR1 and CDR2: MNHEY and SVGEGT. The CDR3 has 15 residues.

This clone has just a few counts. The rearrangement joins TRBV4-2 to TRBJ2-1; no clear D gene. Germline V lookup: CDR1 LGHNA, CDR2 YNFKEQ. This CDR3 has 12 amino acids. V was pared by 3 bases and J by 5 bases, with 5 bases between. The CDR3: CASSQVNNEQFF. The CDR3 region has the DNA TGTGCCAGCAGCCAGGTAAACAATGAGCAGTTCTTC.

This chain links TRBV2 with TRBJ1-6, with a weak D call TRBD1 (5 bases). The CDR3 is 19 amino acids. The V gene's germline CDR1 is SNHLY and CDR2 FYNNEI. V lost 7 bases to trimming and J lost 0 bases, with 22 bases between them. The CDR3 protein is CASIPFPWGFSSYNSPLHF. CDR3 bases: TGTGCCAGCATTCCCTTTCCTTGGGGGTTCAGCTCCTATAATTCACCCCTCCACTTT.

The J gene is TRBJ1-6, the V gene TRBV10-3; D call uncertain. V lost 3 bases and J lost 10, with 7 bases in between. This CDR3 has 12 residues. The germline V gene encodes CDR1 ENHRY and CDR2 SYGVKD. The CDR3 region is CAISDGGSPLHF. The CDR3 region has the DNA TGTGCCATCAGTGACGGTGGCTCACCCCTCCACTTT.

The chain joins TRBV30 to TRBJ2-7; D unclear. The CDR3 has 11 amino acids. The germline V gene encodes CDR1 GTSNPN and CDR2 SVGIG (reference sequence). Between the trimmed V and J ends, which lost 0 bases and 7 bases, there was a span of 7 bases. CDR3: CAWSVVVEQYF. CDR3 coding DNA: TGTGCCTGGAGTGTAGTGGTGGAGCAGTACTTC.

The genes are TRBV6-5 and TRBJ1-1; D is unclear. Trimming removed 6 bases from V and 2 bases from J, with 4 bases in between. Per the germline V gene, CDR1 is MNHEY and CDR2 is SVGAGI. CDR3 size: 11 residues. The CDR3 spells CASSTNTEAFF. The CDR3, as DNA: TGTGCCAGCAGCACAAACACTGAAGCTTTCTTT.

The chain employs TRBV6-1 and TRBJ2-1, with TRBD2 identical over 8 bases. CDR1 and CDR2 (germline): MNHNS, SASEGT. V trimming: 2 bases; J trimming: 0 bases; junction bases outside the gene matches: 3. The CDR3 is made up of 16 amino acids. CDR3 in amino acids: CASSERSGGSYNEQFF. The CDR3 region has the DNA TGTGCCAGCAGTGAACGAAGCGGGGGCTCCTACAATGAGCAGTTCTTC.

V gene TRBV11-2 combines with J gene TRBJ2-1; D is possibly TRBD2 (5 bases). V was trimmed by 4 bases and J by 7 bases, leaving 26 bases between them. The CDR3 is 18 amino acids. The V gene's germline CDR1 is SGHAT and CDR2 FQNNGV. The CDR3 nucleotides are TGTGCCAGCAGCTCCCTTGGCTTGTTGGCTAACGGGGTGAATGAGCAGTTCTTC. Translated: CASSSLGLLANGVNEQFF. The complete variable domain, with remaining parts taken from reference TRBV11-2 and TRBJ2-1, reads EAGVAQSPRYKIIEKRQSVAFWCNPISGHATLYWYQQILGQGPKLLIQFQNNGVVDDSQLPKDRFSAERLKGVDSTLKIQPAKLEDSAVYLCASSSLGLLANGVNEQFFGPGTRLTVL.

V and J are TRBV6-2 or TRBV6-3 and TRBJ2-5, with unresolved D. Germline lookup yields CDR1 MNHEY and CDR2 SVGEGT. This CDR3 spans 13 amino acids. Trimming stripped 5 bases from V and 5 bases from J, with 12 bases between. In nucleotides, the CDR3 is TGTGCCAGCAGTCAAGGTTTTAGGGAGACCCAGTACTTC. It translates to CASSQGFRETQYF.

Concerning this clone itself: This likely comes from a read error, as the CDR3 has no conserved phenylalanine or tryptophan at its end. The DNA is left out, because the CDR3 cannot be placed on it with certainty; the CDR3 is given as TCRdb lists it. The CDR3 sequence: CASSASFIGEGAL. V usage is TRBV9 and J usage is TRBJ1-1; the D call of TRBD1 is as the table states it, not checked on the DNA. The CDR3 is made up of 13 amino acids, end residues included. Germline CDR1 is SGDLS and CDR2 is YYNGEE.

The gene calls are TRBV5-1 and TRBJ2-2, with 11 nucleotides matching TRBD2. Trimming cost V 7 bases and J 5 bases; bases outside gene matches: 16. CDR3 size: 18 residues. The germline V gene has CDR1 SGHRS and CDR2 YFSETQ. The CDR3 nucleotides are TGCGCCAGCTCCCGGAGACTAGCGGGGAGGCCGGGAACCGGGGAGCTGTTTTTT. It codes for CASSRRLAGRPGTGELFF.

V and J are TRBV18 and TRBJ2-5, with no clear D. CDR3 length: 13 amino acids. V was shortened by 2 bases and J by 6 bases, with 10 bases between the two germline ends. CDR1 KGHSH and CDR2 LQKENI come from the germline V gene. As DNA, the CDR3 is TGTGCCAGCTCACCATACGGCCCACAGACCCAGTACTTC. It is translated as CASSPYGPQTQYF.

This rearrangement joins TRBV19 to TRBJ1-4, with TRBD1 matching 10 bases. Germline CDR1 LNHDA, CDR2 SQIVND (reference sequence). Trimming removed 2 bases from V and 8 bases from J; junction bases left unmatched: 11. The CDR3 is 17 amino acids. The CDR3 loop is CASSILRQGAPDEKLFF. The CDR3 DNA is TGTGCCAGTAGTATACTGAGACAGGGGGCGCCTGACGAAAAACTGTTTTTT.

This chain connects TRBV7-2 to TRBJ2-7, with D hard to call. Germline V gene lookup returns CDR1 SGHTA and CDR2 FQGNSA. The CDR3 consists of 13 residues. V lost 5 bases to trimming and J lost 2 bases, with 10 bases between them. For the CDR3, the DNA is TGTGCCAGCAGCCCGGCCCCTACCTACGAGCAGTACTTC. Translating it yields CASSPAPTYEQYF. Based on the CDR3 plus reference TRBV7-2 and TRBJ2-7, the full variable domain is GAGVSQSPSNKVTEKGKDVELRCDPISGHTALYWYRQSLGQGLEFLIYFQGNSAPDKSGLPSDRFSAERTGGSVSTLTIQRTQQEDSAVYLCASSPAPTYEQYFGPGTRLTVT.

This clone was recorded a few times. This chain uses TRBV6-6 with TRBJ1-5, with 7 positions matching TRBD1. Germline assignment: CDR1 MNHNY and CDR2 SVGAGI (reference sequence). The ends lost 5 bases at V and 3 bases at J; junction bases unmatched: 7. This CDR3 has 15 amino acids. CDR3 loop: CASSDTGENNQPQHF. The CDR3 DNA reads as TGTGCCAGCAGTGACACAGGGGAAAACAATCAGCCCCAGCATTTT.

The V gene is TRBV4-2, the J gene TRBJ1-6, with D possibly being TRBD1 (6 bases). Per the germline V gene, CDR1 is LGHNA and CDR2 is YNFKEQ. V lost 0 bases, J lost 9 bases, and 12 bases lay in between. The CDR3 covers 15 residues. This CDR3 reads CASSQEQGTGSPLHF. In DNA form, the CDR3 reads TGTGCCAGCAGCCAAGAACAGGGTACGGGTTCACCCCTCCACTTT.

The chain joins TRBV19 to TRBJ2-7; 12 nucleotides line up with TRBD2. The germline CDR1 and CDR2 sequences are LNHDA and SQIVND (reference sequence). V shed 3 bases, J shed 4 bases, and the junction held 10 bases outside the gene matches. The CDR3 length is 17 residues. DNA of the CDR3: TGTGCCAGTAGTATTTCAGTCGGACTAGCGGGAAGTTACGAGCAGTACTTC. This encodes CASSISVGLAGSYEQYF.

CDR3 in DNA: TGTGCCAGCAGCTGGGGGGACAGAGCTAATGAAAAACTGTTTTTT. Encoded protein: CASSWGDRANEKLFF. V usage is TRBV7-8 and J usage is TRBJ1-4; 7 bases match TRBD1. The CDR3 runs to 15 residues. Unmatched junction bases numbered 5, after V lost 4 bases and J lost 3 bases. Germline CDR1 is SGHVS and CDR2 is FQNEAQ.

The rearrangement uses TRBV21-1 and TRBJ1-2. TRBV21-1 is designated a pseudogene. The CDR3 is made up of 13 amino acids. CDR3 sequence reads: CASPWGSVYGYTF. The CDR3 nucleotides read TGTGCCAGCCCGTGGGGTTCAGTCTATGGCTACACCTTC.